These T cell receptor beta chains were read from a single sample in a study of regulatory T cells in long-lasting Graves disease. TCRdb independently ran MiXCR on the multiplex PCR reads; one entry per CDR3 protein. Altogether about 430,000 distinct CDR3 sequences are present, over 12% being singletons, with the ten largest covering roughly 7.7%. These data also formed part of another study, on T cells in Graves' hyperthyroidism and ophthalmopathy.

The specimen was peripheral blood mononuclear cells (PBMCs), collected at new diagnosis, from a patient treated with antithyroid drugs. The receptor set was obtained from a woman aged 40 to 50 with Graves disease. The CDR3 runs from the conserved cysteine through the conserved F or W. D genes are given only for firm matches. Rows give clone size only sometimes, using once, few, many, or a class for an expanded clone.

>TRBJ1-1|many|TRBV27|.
TGTGCCAGCAGTCCGACCTTATTTGGGCAGCTGAACACTGAAGCTTTCTTT
CASSPTLFGQLNTEAFF
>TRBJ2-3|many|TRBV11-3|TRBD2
TGTGCCTCATCGGCGGCGGGAGGTGGGACAGATACGCAGTATTTT
CASSAAGGGTDTQYF
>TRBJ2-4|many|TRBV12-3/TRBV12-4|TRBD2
TGTGCCAGCAGTATCGGACTAGCGGGACGTACCCAAAACATTCAGTACTTC
CASSIGLAGRTQNIQYF
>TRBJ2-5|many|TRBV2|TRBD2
TGTGCCAGCAGATCCGGGACTAGCGGGATCGTATTGCAAGAGACCCAGTACTTC
CASRSGTSGIVLQETQYF
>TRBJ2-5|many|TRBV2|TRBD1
TGTGCCAGCATAAATGACAGGGAAGAGACCCAGTACTTC
CASINDREETQYF
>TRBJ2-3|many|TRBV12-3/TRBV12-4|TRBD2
TGTGCCAGCAGTCCCTCTCTATCTAGCGGGGGTTTCACAGATACGCAGTATTTT
CASSPSLSSGGFTDTQYF
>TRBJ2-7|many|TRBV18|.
TGTGCCAGCTCACCACCTCCGGGACGGTTCTACGAGCAGTACTTC
CASSPPPGRFYEQYF
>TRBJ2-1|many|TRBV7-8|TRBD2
TGTGCCAGCAGCTTCGCACACATAGGGACTAGCGGGCTGGGAAGCTCCTACAATGAGCAGTTCTTC
CASSFAHIGTSGLGSSYNEQFF
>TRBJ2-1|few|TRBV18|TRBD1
TGTGCCAGCTCACCACGCCGAGACAGGGGGGTCTACAATGAGCAGTTCTTC
CASSPRRDRGVYNEQFF
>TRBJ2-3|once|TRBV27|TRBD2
TGTGCCAGCAGTTTGTGGGGGGGGGAGCAGGGCAATACAGATACGCAGTATTTT
CASSLWGGEQGNTDTQYF
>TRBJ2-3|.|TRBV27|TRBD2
TGTGCCGTGGGCGGGAGTCGTGATACGCAGTATTTT
CAVGGSRDTQYF
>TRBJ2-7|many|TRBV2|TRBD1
TGTGCCAGCAGTCGCCCCTCGGACAGGGGGTCCTACGAGCAGTACTTC
CASSRPSDRGSYEQYF
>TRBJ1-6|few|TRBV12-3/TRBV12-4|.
TGTGCCAGCAGCAGACAGAGTCCTAATTCACCCCTCCACTTT
CASSRQSPNSPLHF
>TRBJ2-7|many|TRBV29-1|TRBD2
TGCAGCGTTGAAGAGCGGGAGGGCTCCTACGAGCAGTACTTC
CSVEEREGSYEQYF
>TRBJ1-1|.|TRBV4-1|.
TGCGCCAGCAGCCAAGGAGGGATCGAAGCTTTCTTT
CASSQGGIEAFF
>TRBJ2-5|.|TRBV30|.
TGTGCCTGGTCTCACAGGGCGGGGGAGACCCAGTACTTC
CAWSHRAGETQYF
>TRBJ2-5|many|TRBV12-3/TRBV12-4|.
TGTGCCAGCAGCTTCAGGGAAGAGACCCAGTACTTC
CASSFREETQYF
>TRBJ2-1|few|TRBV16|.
TGTGCCAGCAGCCCTGTCTATGAGCAGTTCTTC
CASSPVYEQFF
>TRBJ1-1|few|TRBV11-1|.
TGTGCCAGCAGCTTAAGCACGACCGGAGGGAACACTGAAGCTTTCTTT
CASSLSTTGGNTEAFF
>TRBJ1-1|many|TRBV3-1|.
TGTGCCAGCAGCCAAGCGCTTTTGAACACTGAAGCTTTCTTT
CASSQALLNTEAFF
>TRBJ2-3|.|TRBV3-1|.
TGTGCCAGCAGCCAAGGATCTTACGTCCCAGATACGCAGTATTTT
CASSQGSYVPDTQYF
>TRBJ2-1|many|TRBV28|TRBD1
TGTGCCAGCAGTGTGACAGGGCGCCCTTACAATGAGCAGTTCTTC
CASSVTGRPYNEQFF
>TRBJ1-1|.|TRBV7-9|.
TGTGCCAGCAGCTATGGACAATTGAACACTGAAGCTTTCTTT
CASSYGQLNTEAFF
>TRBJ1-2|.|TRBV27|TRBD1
TGTGCCAGCAGTTTACGTCCCATCCAGGGGGGAGGGGGCTACACCTTC
CASSLRPIQGGGGYTF
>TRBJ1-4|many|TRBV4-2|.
TGTGCCAGCAGCCGCGAACGAGGGGCAACTAATGAAAAACTGTTTTTT
CASSRERGATNEKLFF
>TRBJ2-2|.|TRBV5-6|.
TGTGCCAGCAGCTTTGGGATTTCGAACACCGGGGAGCTGTTTTTT
CASSFGISNTGELFF
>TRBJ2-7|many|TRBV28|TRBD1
TGTGCCAGCAGTACGCTTGGACAGGGGAGGTACGAGCAGTACTTC
CASSTLGQGRYEQYF
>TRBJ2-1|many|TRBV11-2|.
TGTGCCAGCAGCTTAATCTTCAAGGCGAATGAGCAGTTCTTC
CASSLIFKANEQFF
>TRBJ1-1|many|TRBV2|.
TGTGCCAGCAGAGGTATGGGCACTGAAGCTTTCTTT
CASRGMGTEAFF
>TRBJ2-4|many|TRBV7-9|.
TGTGCCAGCAGCCCCACTGGAAAAAACATTCAGTACTTC
CASSPTGKNIQYF
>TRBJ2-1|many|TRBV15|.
TGTGCCACCAGCAGGCCTAGGGGGGAGGGCCACAATGAGCAGTTCTTC
CATSRPRGEGHNEQFF
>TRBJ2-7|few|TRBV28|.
TGTGCCAGCACGAGGGGCATGGACTTC
CASTRGMDF
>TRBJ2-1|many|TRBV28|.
TGTGCCAGCAGGGGGGCAGGGTACAATGAGCAGTTCTTC
CASRGAGYNEQFF
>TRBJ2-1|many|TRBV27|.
TGTGCCAGCAGCCTAGCATCGAGCTCCTACAATGAGCAGTTCTTC
CASSLASSSYNEQFF
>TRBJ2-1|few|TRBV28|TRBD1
TGTGCCAGCATCAGACAGGGGGTAGAGGGGAATGAGCAGTTCTTC
CASIRQGVEGNEQFF
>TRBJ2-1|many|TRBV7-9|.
TGTGCCAGCAGCTCCGAAAGGGACATCCATTACAATGAGCAGTTCTTC
CASSSERDIHYNEQFF
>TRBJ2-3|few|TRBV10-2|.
TGCGCCGCCCGGGGTTATCAGGATACGCAGTATTTT
CAARGYQDTQYF
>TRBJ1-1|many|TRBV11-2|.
TGTGCCAGCAGCTCTGTGGGGGGAGCTTTCTTT
CASSSVGGAFF
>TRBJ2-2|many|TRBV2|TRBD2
TGTGCCAGCAGCCCCGGGACTAGCGGGGCTAACACCGGGGAGCTGTTTTTT
CASSPGTSGANTGELFF
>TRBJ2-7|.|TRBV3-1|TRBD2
TGTGCCAGCAGCCGGTTTGGGGGGGTCGAGCAGTACTTC
CASSRFGGVEQYF
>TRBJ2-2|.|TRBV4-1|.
TGCGCCAGCAGCCAAGATGGCGGGGACACCGGGGAGCTGTTTTTT
CASSQDGGDTGELFF
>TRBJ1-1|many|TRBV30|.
TGTGCCTGGAGCCTCAGACGGGGCTCTGAAGCTTTCTTT
CAWSLRRGSEAFF
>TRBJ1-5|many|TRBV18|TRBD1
TGTGCCAGCTCATCCTTGGACAGGAGCAATCAGCCCCAGCATTTT
CASSSLDRSNQPQHF
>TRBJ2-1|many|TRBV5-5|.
TGTGCCAGCAGCTTTGAGGGAGAGACCTACAATGAGCAGTTCTTC
CASSFEGETYNEQFF
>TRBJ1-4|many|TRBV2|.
TGTGCCAGCAGTGTATGGAGAAATGAAAAACTGTTTTTT
CASSVWRNEKLFF
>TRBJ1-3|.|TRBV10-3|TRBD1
TGTGCCATCAGTGGCCGGGACAGGTCGTACTCTGGAAACACCATATATTTT
CAISGRDRSYSGNTIYF
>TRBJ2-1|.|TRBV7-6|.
TGTGCCAGCAGCTCCGACGTGGAAGGGTACAATGAGCAGTTCTTC
CASSSDVEGYNEQFF
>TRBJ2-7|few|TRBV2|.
TGTGCCAGCAGTTACGGGGAGAGAGACTACGAGCAGTACTTC
CASSYGERDYEQYF
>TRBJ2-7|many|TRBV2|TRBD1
TGTGCCAGCAGTGGGTGGGACAGAGCCTACGAGCAGTACTTC
CASSGWDRAYEQYF